The 13 T cell receptor beta chains below were found in one sample sequenced in a study of T cell responses to AZD1222 COVID-19 vaccine. Using immunoSEQ multiplex PCR, the repertoire was profiled, and TCRdb retains in-frame clones only, with some absent. The sample lists fewer than 200,000 clones, 80% to 95% occurring once. The sample in question was peripheral blood, obtained on day 0 of AZD1222 vaccination. These receptors were obtained from an adult in good health.

This clone was observed once. The chain joins TRBV12-3 or TRBV12-4 to TRBJ1-1; the D is unclear. The CDR3 consists of 13 residues. Trimming shortened V by 7 bases and J by 0 bases, and 9 bases separated the two germline ends. CDR3 nucleotides: TGTGCCAGCAACGACATTATGAACACTGAAGCTTTCTTT. It specifies CASNDIMNTEAFF.

CDR3 residues: CASSAFGTVATNEKLFF. Written as DNA, the CDR3 is TGTGCCAGCAGCGCTTTCGGGACAGTTGCAACTAATGAAAAACTGTTTTTT. The gene calls are TRBV9 and TRBJ1-4; TRBD1 matches 7 bases. Germline V gene lookup returns CDR1 SGDLS and CDR2 YYNGEE. The CDR3 runs 17 residues. Unmatched junction bases numbered 8, after V lost 3 bases and J lost 0 bases.

The rearrangement uses TRBV5-1 and TRBJ1-2; D remains ambiguous. Per germline, CDR1 SGHRS and CDR2 YFSETQ. The length of the CDR3 is 14 residues. V was clipped by 4 bases and J by 8 bases, with 18 bases between them. The CDR3 sequence: CASSLAGRGMGYTF. The CDR3 region has the DNA TGCGCCAGCAGCCTCGCTGGGCGGGGTATGGGCTACACCTTC.

The V and J genes are TRBV2 and TRBJ1-2; D is perhaps TRBD1 (6 bases). V lost 5 bases and J lost 7, with 14 bases in between. Per the germline V gene, CDR1 is SNHLY and CDR2 is FYNNEI. CDR3 size: 13 residues. The CDR3 DNA is TGTGCCAGCAGTTCCTGGGAGGGGGGTGGCTACACCTTC. Translated, it gives CASSSWEGGGYTF.

This clone showed up just once. The chain couples TRBV30 to TRBJ1-2, with D unresolved. Germline values: CDR1 GTSNPN, CDR2 SVGIG (reference sequence). V shed 1 base and J shed 4 bases, with 13 bases lying between them. The CDR3 totals 14 residues. This CDR3 reads CAWSGDLGSYGYTF. In nucleotides, the CDR3 is TGTGCCTGGAGTGGGGATCTGGGTTCCTATGGCTACACCTTC.

The chain has TRBV6-4 and TRBJ1-2, with D uncertain. The CDR3 is 11 amino acids. V lost 2 bases and J lost 4, with 2 bases in between. CDR1 and CDR2 (germline): MRHNA, SNTAGT. The CDR3 region has the DNA TGTGCCAGCAGTGACCGCTATGGCTACACCTTC. This codes for CASSDRYGYTF.

This chain connects TRBV4-3 to TRBJ2-1, with D perhaps matching TRBD2 (6 bases). The CDR3 totals 16 residues. Trimming removed 0 bases at V and 9 bases at J, with 18 bases between. The germline gives CDR1 LGHNA, CDR2 YSLEER. In DNA, the CDR3 is TGCGCCAGCAGCCAAGAGGGTGGGCGGGGACTCGGTGAGCAGTTCTTC. Translating gives CASSQEGGRGLGEQFF.

This clone was detected ten times or more. The chain links TRBV5-6 to TRBJ1-2, with 7 bases identical to TRBD1. The CDR3 runs 13 residues. Looked up from germline, CDR1 is SGHDT and CDR2 is YYEEEE. The ends lost 3 bases at V and 4 bases at J; junction bases unmatched: 3. The CDR3 DNA reads TGTGCCAGCAGCTCGACAGGGCCCTATGGCTACACCTTC. Translation: CASSSTGPYGYTF.

With regard to this clone: One end of the junction is discordant with germline, which a read error may explain. The chain uses TRBV7-2 and TRBJ2-7; maybe TRBD1 (5 bases). This CDR3 is built from 13 residues. Germline CDR1 and CDR2: SGHTA and FQGNSA. The CDR3 coding sequence is TGTGCCAGCAGCTCACCCTGGCAGGGTCTTTTCACGTTC. Its protein is CASSSPWQGLFTF.

The rearrangement links TRBV12-3 or TRBV12-4 to TRBJ2-7, with a tentative D call TRBD1 (6 bases). This CDR3 region has 13 residues. V was pared by 5 bases and J by 7 bases, with 15 bases between. The CDR3 nucleotides read TGTGCCAGCAGTCTAAAACAGGGTGGGGAGCAGTACGTC. Amino acids: CASSLKQGGEQYV.

The chain carries TRBV6-2 or TRBV6-3 and TRBJ2-1, with D unclear. This CDR3 spans 11 amino acids. In germline, CDR1 is MNHEY, CDR2 SVGEGT. V shed 5 bases and J shed 5 bases, with 4 bases lying between them. Here the CDR3 reads CASSPHNEQFF. CDR3 in DNA: TGTGCCAGCAGTCCCCACAATGAGCAGTTCTTC.

The V and J genes are TRBV29-1 and TRBJ1-2; no reliable D call. Looked up from germline, CDR1 is SQVTM and CDR2 is ANQGSEA. The CDR3 covers 14 residues. Between the trimmed V and J ends, which lost 4 bases and 1 base, there was a span of 13 bases. The CDR3 nucleotides are TGCAGCGTTGTACCCCTCCTCCATAACTATGGCTACACCTTC. Amino acid sequence: CSVVPLLHNYGYTF. The entire variable domain, with the rest obtained from reference TRBV29-1 and TRBJ1-2, is as follows: SAVISQKPSRDICQRGTSLTIQCQVDSQVTMMFWYRQQPGQSLTLIATANQGSEATYESGFVIDKFPISRPNLTFSTLTVSNMSPEDSSIYLCSVVPLLHNYGYTFGSGTRLTVV.

The chain is built from TRBV18 and TRBJ2-7, with D uncertain. Germline loops: CDR1 KGHSH, CDR2 LQKENI. V shed 6 bases and J shed 2 bases, with 5 bases lying between them. This CDR3 contains 11 residues. The CDR3 DNA sequence: TGTGCCAGCTCTCCCGCCTACGAGCAGTACTTC. This encodes CASSPAYEQYF.